This TCR beta chain was sequenced during a study of blood T cells in healthy people across ages. Per the germline V gene, CDR1 is LGHNA and CDR2 is YSLEER. This CDR3 has 17 residues. Germline trimming cut 0 bases from V and 4 bases from J; bases unmatched to any gene: 9. Study-wide results and limits: Significant beta diversity loss was already apparent by age roughly 43, declining roughly linearly.

This clonotype has a handful of counts. As yet, its antigen is unknown. Sample-barcoded 5' priming and a J-beta primer mix drove a second PCR of 7 to 11 cycles. Each TCR beta cDNA got a 12-nucleotide random molecular identifier. In TCRdb, the 5' RACE reads were re-called with MiXCR into one record per CDR3 protein. The data hold roughly 1.9 million distinct CDR3 sequences, with roughly two fifths observed a single time. The sequence was obtained from a human donor in good health. Sequencing used blood. The V gene is TRBV4-3, the J gene TRBJ2-3; 8 bases map to TRBD2. CDR3 region: CASSQDRAGGQADTQYF. In DNA form, the CDR3 reads TGCGCCAGCAGCCAAGATCGCGCGGGGGGCCAGGCAGATACGCAGTATTTT.